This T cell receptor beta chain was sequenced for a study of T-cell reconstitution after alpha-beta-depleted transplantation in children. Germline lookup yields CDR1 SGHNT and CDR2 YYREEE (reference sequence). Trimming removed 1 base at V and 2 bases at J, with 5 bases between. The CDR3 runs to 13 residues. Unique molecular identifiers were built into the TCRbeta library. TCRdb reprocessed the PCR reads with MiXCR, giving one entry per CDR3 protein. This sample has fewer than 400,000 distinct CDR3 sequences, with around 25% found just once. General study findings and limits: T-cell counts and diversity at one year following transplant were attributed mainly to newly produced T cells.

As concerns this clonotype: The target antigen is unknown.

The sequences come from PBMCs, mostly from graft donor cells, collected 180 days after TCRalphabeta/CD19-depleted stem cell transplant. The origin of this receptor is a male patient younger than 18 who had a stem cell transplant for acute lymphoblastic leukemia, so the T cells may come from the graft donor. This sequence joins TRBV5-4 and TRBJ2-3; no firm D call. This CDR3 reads CASSLRNTDTQYF. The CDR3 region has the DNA TGTGCCAGCAGCTTGAGGAACACAGATACGCAGTATTTT.